Presented here are 20 T cell receptor beta chains from one specimen sequenced in a study of preoperative IRX-2 immunotherapy in early breast cancer. Sequencing was performed with immunoSEQ multiplex PCR; in TCRdb, only in-frame clones are kept and a portion is missing. The sample lists around 25,000 clones, over 85% occurring once. Treatment described: preoperative locoregional IRX-2 cytokine immunotherapy. The material was tumor tissue, obtained after IRX-2 immunotherapy. The receptor source for this set is a human donor with breast cancer.

The CDR3 sequence: CASSEYRGEETQYF. The CDR3 DNA follows: TGTGCCAGCAGTGAATATCGGGGGGAAGAGACCCAGTACTTC. This chain connects TRBV6-1 to TRBJ2-5; 7 nucleotides align to TRBD2. The V and J ends lost 2 bases and 3 bases, in that order; junction bases with no gene match: 3. Looked up from germline, CDR1 is MNHNS and CDR2 is SASEGT. There are 14 residues in the CDR3.

This clone has more than one count but fewer than ten. This chain uses TRBV6-1 with TRBJ1-5, with no clear D. Germline CDR1 MNHNS, CDR2 SASEGT. The CDR3 totals 14 residues. V was trimmed by 1 base and J by 8 bases, leaving 12 bases between them. The CDR3 loop is CASSEGRVLKPQHF. CDR3 in DNA: TGTGCCAGCAGTGAAGGGAGGGTTTTGAAGCCCCAGCATTTT.

The chain combines TRBV21-1 with TRBJ1-5. TRBV21-1 is described as a pseudogene. The CDR3 is made up of 16 amino acids. CDR3 protein: CASSLHTPALSQPQHF. The CDR3, as DNA: TGTGCCAGCAGCCTCCATACACCGGCCTTAAGTCAGCCCCAGCATTTT.

CDR3 nucleotide sequence: TGTGCCAGCCTCCTTCGTCGGAACACTGAAGCTTTCTTT. This codes for CASLLRRNTEAFF. The chain employs TRBV28 and TRBJ1-1; D remains unclear. V lost 8 bases to trimming and J lost 1 base, with 11 bases between them. This CDR3 spans 13 amino acids. Germline V gene lookup returns CDR1 MDHEN and CDR2 SYDVKM. Full variable domain (missing parts from reference TRBV28 and TRBJ1-1): DVKVTQSSRYLVKRTGEKVFLECVQDMDHENMFWYRQDPGLGLRLIYFSYDVKMKEKGDIPEGYSVSREKKERFSLILESASTNQTSMYLCASLLRRNTEAFFGQGTRLTVV.

V is TRBV19 and J is TRBJ1-1; no definite D call. The V end lost 6 bases, the J end lost 2 bases, and 13 bases lay between the germline ends. This CDR3 has 14 residues. The germline gives CDR1 LNHDA, CDR2 SQIVND (reference sequence). CDR3 sequence (DNA): TGTGCCAGTAGCCCTCTGGCCGAAAACACTGAAGCTTTCTTT. Translated, it gives CASSPLAENTEAFF.

This chain uses TRBV5-4 with TRBJ1-4, with TRBD1 matching over 9 bases. The ends lost 0 bases at V and 7 bases at J; junction bases unmatched: 7. Germline V gene sequence: CDR1 SGHNT, CDR2 YYREEE (reference sequence). This CDR3 comprises 16 residues. For the CDR3, the DNA is TGTGCCAGCAGCTTGGGACAGGGGGGCGTAGGTGAAAAACTGTTTTTT. Translating it yields CASSLGQGGVGEKLFF.

In DNA, the CDR3 is TGCAGCGTATCTATAGACCTCTATGGCTACACCTTC. It encodes CSVSIDLYGYTF. This chain uses TRBV29-1 with TRBJ1-2, with D unclear. Trimming removed 6 bases from V and 4 bases from J, with 12 bases in between. The CDR3 sequence is 12 residues long. Germline V CDR1 and CDR2: SQVTM, ANQGSEA.

This clone has only a few counts. The V and J genes are TRBV5-1 and TRBJ1-1; tentative D call: TRBD1 (5 bases). The CDR3 consists of 14 residues. Per germline, CDR1 SGHRS and CDR2 YFSETQ. With 3 bases removed from V and 4 bases from J, the gap between germline ends came to 13 bases. The CDR3 loop reads CASSSQGEGTEAFF. The CDR3 DNA reads as TGCGCCAGCAGCTCGCAGGGTGAAGGCACTGAAGCTTTCTTT.

The chain combines TRBV6-5 with TRBJ1-5; D may be TRBD1 (6 bases). CDR1 and CDR2 from the germline V gene are MNHEY and SVGAGI. Trimming removed 8 bases at V and 3 bases at J, with 17 bases between. CDR3 length: 15 amino acids. CDR3 sequence: CASRIGAGANQPQHF. The CDR3 DNA is TGTGCCAGCCGAATAGGGGCAGGGGCCAATCAGCCCCAGCATTTT.

The chain joins TRBV9 to TRBJ2-1; 9 positions agree with TRBD1. CDR1 is SGDLS, CDR2 YYNGEE, per germline. The CDR3 length is 15 residues. The ends lost 0 bases at V and 4 bases at J; junction bases unmatched: 2. The CDR3 DNA follows: TGTGCCAGCAGCGTAGGGACAGGGGTATACAATGAGCAGTTCTTC. As protein: CASSVGTGVYNEQFF.

The V and J genes are TRBV4-1 and TRBJ1-1, with D tentatively TRBD1 (5 bases). This CDR3 has 15 amino acids. The V end lost 4 bases, the J end lost 1 base, and 13 bases lay between the germline ends. Germline CDR1 and CDR2: MGHRA and YSYEKL. The CDR3 bases are TGCGCCAGCAGCCCCCCAGGGCGTACGAACACTGAAGCTTTCTTT. Protein: CASSPPGRTNTEAFF.

The chain carries TRBV10-1 and TRBJ1-4; 7 bases are shared with TRBD1. V lost 10 bases to trimming and J lost 7 bases; unmatched junction nucleotides: 12. The length of the CDR3 is 14 residues. Looked up from germline, CDR1 is WNHNN and CDR2 is SYGVQD (reference sequence). CDR3 DNA sequence: TGCGCCACTATACGCGACAGGGTGAGTGAAAAACTGTTTTTT. Translating gives CATIRDRVSEKLFF.

This clone showed up just once. V and J are TRBV18 and TRBJ1-3; 10 nucleotides align to TRBD1. After removal of 3 bases from V and 3 bases from J, the junction contained 5 bases not matched to a gene. CDR3 size: 16 residues. The germline V gene has CDR1 KGHSH and CDR2 LQKENI. CDR3 sequence reads: CASSPAGTGVGNTIYF. The CDR3 DNA follows: TGTGCCAGCTCACCCGCCGGGACAGGGGTTGGAAACACCATATATTTT.

The chain uses TRBV30 and TRBJ2-2; 8 bases fit TRBD2. The length of the CDR3 is 16 residues. Trimming removed 8 bases from V and 4 bases from J; junction bases left unmatched: 15. Germline loops: CDR1 GTSNPN, CDR2 SVGIG (reference sequence). The CDR3 sequence: CANGFRRGAGTGELFF. CDR3 sequence (DNA): TGTGCCAATGGATTCCGGCGGGGGGCCGGCACCGGGGAGCTGTTTTTT.

The DNA of the CDR3 is TGTGCCAGCTCAACTCAACGCACAGATACGCAGTATTTT. Amino acids: CASSTQRTDTQYF. The rearrangement joins TRBV18 to TRBJ2-3; D is unclear. The CDR3 contains 13 residues. Trimming cost V 5 bases and J 1 base, with 7 bases left between them. Per germline, CDR1 KGHSH and CDR2 LQKENI.

The chain couples TRBV9 to TRBJ1-5, with a tentative D call TRBD1 (5 bases). Germline lookup yields CDR1 SGDLS and CDR2 YYNGEE. Trimming shortened V by 0 bases and J by 1 base, and 8 bases separated the two germline ends. The CDR3 has 15 amino acids. CDR3 in amino acids: CASSVDPGSNQPQHF. In DNA form, the CDR3 reads TGTGCCAGCAGCGTAGATCCAGGGAGCAATCAGCCCCAGCATTTT.

The V and J genes are TRBV18 and TRBJ1-3; 7 bases are shared with TRBD1. With 5 bases clipped from V and 3 bases from J, the junction kept 10 bases outside the gene matches. The CDR3 extends over 16 amino acids. CDR1 and CDR2 (germline): KGHSH, LQKENI. This CDR3 is CASSAASGTDGNTIYF. CDR3 DNA sequence: TGTGCCAGCTCAGCGGCATCCGGGACAGATGGAAACACCATATATTTT.

The rearrangement joins TRBV7-8 to TRBJ2-2; D gene unclear. The germline V and J ends were trimmed by 0 bases and 6 bases, with 11 bases remaining between them. Germline V gene lookup returns CDR1 SGHVS and CDR2 FQNEAQ. The CDR3 has 15 amino acids. The CDR3 region is CASSLADPWAGELFF. In nucleotides, the CDR3 is TGTGCCAGCAGCTTAGCTGACCCATGGGCCGGGGAGCTGTTTTTT. The whole variable domain, remainder taken from reference TRBV7-8 and TRBJ2-2, is GAGVSQSPRYKVAKRGQDVALRCDPISGHVSLFWYQQALGQGPEFLTYFQNEAQLDKSGLPSDRFFAERPEGSVSTLKIQRTQQEDSAVYLCASSLADPWAGELFFGEGSRLTVL.

The V gene is TRBV5-1, the J gene TRBJ2-7; D is perhaps TRBD1 or TRBD2 (5 bases each). Trimming cost V 4 bases and J 4 bases, with 15 bases left between them. The CDR3 runs 14 residues. Germline CDR1 reads SGHRS; CDR2 reads YFSETQ. The CDR3 nucleotides read TGCGCCAGCAGCCCAACCGGGACGATTTACGAGCAGTACTTC. Translating gives CASSPTGTIYEQYF.

The chain employs TRBV7-9 and TRBJ1-3; D call uncertain. Looked up from germline, CDR1 is SEHNR and CDR2 is FQNEAQ (reference sequence). The V and J ends lost 4 bases and 1 base respectively, with 11 bases between them. This CDR3 region has 15 residues. The CDR3 sequence: CASSYSFRSGNTIYF. The CDR3 DNA sequence: TGTGCCAGCAGCTACTCCTTTCGGTCTGGAAACACCATATATTTT.